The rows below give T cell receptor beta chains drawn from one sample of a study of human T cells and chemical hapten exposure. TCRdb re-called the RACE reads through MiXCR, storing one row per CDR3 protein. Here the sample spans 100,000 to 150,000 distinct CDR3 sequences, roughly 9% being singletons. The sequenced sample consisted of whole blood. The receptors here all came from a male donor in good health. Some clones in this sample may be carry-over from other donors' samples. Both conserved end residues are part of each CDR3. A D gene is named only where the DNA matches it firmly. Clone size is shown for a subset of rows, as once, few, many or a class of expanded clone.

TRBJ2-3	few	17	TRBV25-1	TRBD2	CASSEIASGGITDTQYF	TGTGCCAGCAGTGAGATTGCAAGCGGGGGGATCACAGATACGCAGTATTTT
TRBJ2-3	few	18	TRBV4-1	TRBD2	CASSQGLAGVLATDTQYF	TGCGCCAGCAGCCAAGGCCTAGCGGGGGTACTCGCCACAGATACGCAGTATTTT
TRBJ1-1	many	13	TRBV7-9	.	CASSRQMNTEAFF	TGTGCCAGCAGCCGGCAAATGAACACTGAAGCTTTCTTT
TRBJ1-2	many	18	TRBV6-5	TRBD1	CASSYSVLHSGGTYGYTF	TGTGCCAGCAGTTACTCCGTACTCCATTCAGGGGGAACCTATGGCTACACCTTC
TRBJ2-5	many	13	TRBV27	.	CASSLLGEETQYF	TGTGCCAGCAGTTTATTGGGGGAAGAGACCCAGTACTTC
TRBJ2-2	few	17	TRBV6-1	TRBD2	CASRPGLAGGWTGELFF	TGTGCCAGCAGACCGGGACTAGCGGGAGGATGGACCGGGGAGCTGTTTTTT
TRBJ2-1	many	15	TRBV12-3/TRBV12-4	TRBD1	CASRPGDRGALEQFF	TGTGCCAGCAGACCCGGGGACAGGGGGGCACTTGAGCAGTTCTTC
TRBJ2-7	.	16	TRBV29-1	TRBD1	CSVEDPRTGGGYEQYF	TGCAGCGTTGAAGACCCCCGGACAGGGGGCGGCTACGAGCAGTACTTC
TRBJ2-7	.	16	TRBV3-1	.	CASSQDAAYRSYEQYF	TGTGCCAGCAGCCAAGACGCAGCCTACCGCTCCTACGAGCAGTACTTC
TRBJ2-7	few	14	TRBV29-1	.	CSVRASGVHDEQYF	TGCAGCGTCCGCGCCTCCGGGGTGCACGACGAGCAGTACTTC
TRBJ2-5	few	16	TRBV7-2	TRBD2	CASSTTSGGGGWTQYF	TGTGCCAGCAGCACCACTAGCGGGGGGGGCGGGTGGACCCAGTACTTC
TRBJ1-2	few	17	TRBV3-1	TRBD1	CASSHRQGGLFPYGYTF	TGTGCCAGCAGCCACCGACAGGGCGGGCTGTTCCCCTATGGCTACACCTTC
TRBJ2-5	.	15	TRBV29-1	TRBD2	CSVALRLAKGETQYF	TGCAGCGTTGCCCTTCGACTAGCAAAGGGGGAGACCCAGTACTTC
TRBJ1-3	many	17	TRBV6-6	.	CASSYFTEGPSGNTIYF	TGTGCCAGCAGTTACTTTACAGAAGGACCCTCTGGAAACACCATATATTTT
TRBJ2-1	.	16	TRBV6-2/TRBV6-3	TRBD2	CASSTTGTNRYNEQFF	TGTGCCAGCAGTACTACCGGGACTAACCGATACAATGAGCAGTTCTTC
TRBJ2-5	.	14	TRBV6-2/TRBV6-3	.	CASGALSRQETQYF	TGTGCCAGCGGCGCCCTTAGCAGGCAAGAGACCCAGTACTTC
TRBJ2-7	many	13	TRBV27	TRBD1	CASSRDSSYEQYF	TGTGCCAGCAGCCGGGACAGCTCCTACGAGCAGTACTTC
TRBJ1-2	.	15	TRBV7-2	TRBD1	CASSQFRQGRDGYTF	TGTGCCAGCAGCCAGTTCCGACAGGGCAGGGATGGCTACACCTTC
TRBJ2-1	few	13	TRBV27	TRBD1	CASSMTGDNEQFF	TGTGCCAGCAGCATGACAGGGGACAATGAGCAGTTCTTC
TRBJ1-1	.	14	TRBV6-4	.	CASRPSGQYTEAFF	TGTGCCAGCAGACCCTCTGGACAGTACACTGAAGCTTTCTTT
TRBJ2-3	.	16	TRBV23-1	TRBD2	CASSPTTSVRGDTQYF	TGCGCCAGCAGTCCCACAACTAGCGTACGGGGAGATACGCAGTATTTT
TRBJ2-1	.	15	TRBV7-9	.	CASSTWDTTFNEQFF	TGTGCCAGCAGCACCTGGGACACCACTTTCAATGAGCAGTTCTTC
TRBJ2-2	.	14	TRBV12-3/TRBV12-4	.	CASSLSGATGELFF	TGTGCCAGCAGTTTGTCGGGGGCCACCGGGGAGCTGTTTTTT
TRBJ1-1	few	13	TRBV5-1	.	CASSGGPSTEAFF	TGCGCCAGCAGCGGCGGTCCGAGCACTGAAGCTTTCTTT
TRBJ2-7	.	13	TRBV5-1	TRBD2	CASRLAGVGEQYF	TGCGCCAGCAGACTAGCGGGAGTTGGCGAGCAGTACTTC
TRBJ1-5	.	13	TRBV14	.	CASSQARNQPQHF	TGTGCCAGCAGCCAAGCCAGGAATCAGCCCCAGCATTTT
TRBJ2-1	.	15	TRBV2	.	CASSGMTAGYNEQFF	TGTGCCAGCAGTGGTATGACAGCCGGCTACAATGAGCAGTTCTTC
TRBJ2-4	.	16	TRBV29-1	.	CSVAFIPGEAKNIQYF	TGCAGCGTTGCATTCATCCCCGGGGAGGCCAAAAACATTCAGTACTTC
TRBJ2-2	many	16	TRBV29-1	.	CSAQTPGKEHTGELFF	TGCAGCGCCCAGACTCCGGGGAAGGAGCACACCGGGGAGCTGTTTTTT
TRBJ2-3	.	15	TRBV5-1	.	CASSFQGPGTDTQYF	TGCGCCAGCAGCTTCCAGGGGCCGGGCACAGATACGCAGTATTTT
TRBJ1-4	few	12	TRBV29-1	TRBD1	CSYGTGGEKLFF	TGCAGCTACGGGACAGGGGGTGAAAAACTGTTTTTT
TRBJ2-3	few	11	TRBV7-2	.	CASTRTDTQYF	TGTGCCAGCACCCGAACAGATACGCAGTATTTT
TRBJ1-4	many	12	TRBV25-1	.	CASSEGREKLFF	TGTGCCAGCAGTGAAGGGCGGGAGAAACTGTTTTTT
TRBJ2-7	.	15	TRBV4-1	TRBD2	CASSQDPSGGYEQYF	TGCGCCAGCAGCCAAGATCCTAGCGGGGGGTACGAGCAGTACTTC
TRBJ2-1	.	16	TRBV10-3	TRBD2	CAISESSGTSGNEQFF	TGTGCCATCAGTGAGTCTTCCGGGACTAGCGGCAATGAGCAGTTCTTC
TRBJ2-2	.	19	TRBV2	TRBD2	CASSSAGGPHISNSGELFF	TGTGCCAGCAGTTCAGCGGGAGGGCCTCACATCAGTAACTCCGGGGAGCTGTTTTTT
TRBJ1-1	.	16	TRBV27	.	CASSLVGAGPNTEAFF	TGTGCCAGCAGTTTGGTTGGCGCAGGGCCGAACACTGAAGCTTTCTTT
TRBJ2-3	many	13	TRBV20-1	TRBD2	CSAREAGDHTQYF	TGCAGTGCTAGAGAAGCGGGGGATCATACGCAGTATTTT
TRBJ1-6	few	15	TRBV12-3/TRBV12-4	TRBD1	CASSLSMDRASPLHF	TGTGCCAGCAGTTTGTCAATGGACAGGGCTTCACCCCTCCACTTT
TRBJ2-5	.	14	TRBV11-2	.	CASTSDEVGETQYF	TGTGCCAGCACCTCTGATGAGGTGGGCGAGACCCAGTACTTC
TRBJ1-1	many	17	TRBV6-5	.	CASSSPLRGFTDSEAFF	TGTGCCAGCAGTAGTCCCCTCCGGGGCTTTACGGACTCTGAAGCTTTCTTT
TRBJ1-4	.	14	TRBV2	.	CAGQGPSTNEKLFF	TGTGCCGGCCAAGGTCCGTCAACTAATGAAAAACTGTTTTTT
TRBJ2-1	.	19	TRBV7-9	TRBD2	CASRWGLAGPSSSYNEQFF	TGTGCCAGCAGGTGGGGACTAGCGGGTCCTTCGAGCTCCTACAATGAGCAGTTCTTC
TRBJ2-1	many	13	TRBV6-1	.	CASIPDSYNEQFF	TGTGCCAGCATCCCAGACAGCTACAATGAGCAGTTCTTC
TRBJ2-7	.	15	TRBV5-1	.	CASSLDRPLLGEQYF	TGCGCCAGCAGCTTGGACAGACCCCTCCTCGGGGAGCAGTACTTC
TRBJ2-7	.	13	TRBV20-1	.	CSAKTGFSYEQYF	TGCAGTGCTAAGACAGGATTCTCCTACGAGCAGTACTTC
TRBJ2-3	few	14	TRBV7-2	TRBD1	CASSLTGITDTQYF	TGTGCCAGCAGCTTGACAGGGATCACAGATACGCAGTATTTT